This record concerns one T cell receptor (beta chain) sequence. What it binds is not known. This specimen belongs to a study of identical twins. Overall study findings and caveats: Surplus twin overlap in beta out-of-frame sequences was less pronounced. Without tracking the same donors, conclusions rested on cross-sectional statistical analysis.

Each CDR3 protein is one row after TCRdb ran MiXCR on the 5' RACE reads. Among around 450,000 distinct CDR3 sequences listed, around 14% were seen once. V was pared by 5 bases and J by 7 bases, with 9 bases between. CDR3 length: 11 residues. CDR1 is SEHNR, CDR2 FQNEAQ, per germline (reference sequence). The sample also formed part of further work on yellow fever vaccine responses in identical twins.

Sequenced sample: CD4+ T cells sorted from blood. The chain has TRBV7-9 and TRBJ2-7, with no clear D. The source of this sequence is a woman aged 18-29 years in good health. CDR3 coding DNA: TGTGCCAGCAGCATCGATCGGGAGCAGTACTTC. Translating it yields CASSIDREQYF.